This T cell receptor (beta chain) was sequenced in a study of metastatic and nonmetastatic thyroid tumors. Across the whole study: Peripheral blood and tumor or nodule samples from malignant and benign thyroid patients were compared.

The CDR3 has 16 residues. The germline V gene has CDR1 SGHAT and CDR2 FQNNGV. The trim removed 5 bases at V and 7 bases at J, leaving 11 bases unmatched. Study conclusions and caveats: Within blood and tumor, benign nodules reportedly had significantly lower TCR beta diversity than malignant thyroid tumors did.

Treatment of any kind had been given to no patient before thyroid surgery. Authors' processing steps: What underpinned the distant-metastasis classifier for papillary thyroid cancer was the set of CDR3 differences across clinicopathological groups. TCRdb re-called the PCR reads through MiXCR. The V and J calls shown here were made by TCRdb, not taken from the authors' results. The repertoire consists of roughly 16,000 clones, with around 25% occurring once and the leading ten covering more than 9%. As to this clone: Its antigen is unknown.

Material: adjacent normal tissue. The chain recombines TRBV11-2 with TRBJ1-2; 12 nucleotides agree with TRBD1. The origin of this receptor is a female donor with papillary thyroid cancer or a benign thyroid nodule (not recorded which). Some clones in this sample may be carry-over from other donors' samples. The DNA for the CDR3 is TGTGCCAGCAGCCGAAACAGGGACAGGGGGCAGGGTGGCTACACCTTC. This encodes CASSRNRDRGQGGYTF.